This T cell receptor beta chain was documented in a study of T cells in Graves' hyperthyroidism and ophthalmopathy. As for the study in general: Once the initial diagnosis was made, peripheral blood was obtained before any treatment.

The investigators amplified TCR beta CDR3 regions from RNA transcripts. Using the HTBI primer set, a first-round RT-PCR was run on the TCR CDR3. TCRdb used MiXCR to reprocess the multiplex PCR reads, holding one entry per CDR3 protein. The table has 300,000 to 400,000 distinct CDR3 sequences, around a fifth seen once. Many counts were recorded for this clonotype. This CDR3 region has 16 residues. Unmatched junction bases numbered 14, after V lost 4 bases and J lost 7 bases. Germline lookup yields CDR1 MDHEN and CDR2 SYDVKM. The clonotype was recovered from a woman in her forties or fifties with Graves' hyperthyroidism. Input material: blood. V gene TRBV28 combines with J gene TRBJ2-3; 7 bases fit TRBD2. This chain's CDR3 is CASSSPLAEPIYTQYF. CDR3 in DNA: TGTGCCAGCAGTTCCCCGCTAGCGGAACCAATTTATACGCAGTATTTT.